This T cell receptor (beta chain) was observed in a study of shared clonotypes between healthy human individuals (dated by TCRdb to between 2020 and 2021). As for the study more broadly: Two women and a few men aged 18 to 49 years were included in the cohort. For each donor, three plates each were used for CD4 naive and CD4 memory, two plates were used for CD8 naive, and one plate was used for CD8 memory. To increase sequencing depth and limit assay-specific biases, TCR repertoire library preparation and sequencing were carried out by different laboratories using diverse techniques. Blood TCR repertoires of a handful of healthy adults were deeply sequenced to estimate repertoire size and the extent of clonotype sharing between individuals. Between about 0.9 and 9 billion PBMCs per donor were obtained by leukapheresis. The study at large found these results: Clonotypes shared by all four sorted-subset donors showed higher generation probabilities than non-shared clonotypes. Because the study included a small number of donors, the genetic and exposure-history diversity represented was limited. Even with the large sequencing depth, rarefaction of the sorted-subset datasets indicated that sequencing was incomplete. Naive subsets generally had larger estimated clonotype richness than memory subsets. Sampling was limited to blood, and TCR repertoires in tissue likely differ from TCR repertoires in blood. Across a handful of donors, roughly 5.1% of naive CD4, roughly 3.5% of naive CD8, about 2% of memory CD4, and 0.4% of memory CD8 clonotypes were shared. Pairwise subsampling led to the expectation that sequencing depth would affect the degree of clonotype sharing among donors.

Using the deep immunoSEQ assay, TCR CDR3 regions were amplified from genomic DNA by multiplex PCR. Genomic DNA extracted from each cell subset was distributed evenly over all wells of several immunoSEQ 96-well plates, and each plate served as one replicate. For sorted subsets, each replicate PCR was loaded with around 220 ng genomic DNA, equivalent to 25,000 to 30,000 T cell genomes. The purified libraries were quantified using a Qubit 3.0 fluorometer, sized with a Bioanalyzer 2100, and then quantified again using the KAPA Library Quantification kit. Every immunoSEQ 96-well plate was sequenced on a separate single-read 150-cycle Illumina NextSeq 550 flow cell. The authors' pipeline ran thus. The immunoSEQ output contained only junctional sequences without quality scores, so filtering could not match that applied to full-length reads. Sequences were annotated with PyIR, a Python wrapper for IgBLAST v1.9, and V/J genes and CDR3 were assigned using IMGT germline references. Reads were removed for weak V/J assignments (E-value above 1e-6), missing CDR3, stop codons, out-of-frame junctions, or ambiguous translated residues. A V3J clonotype was defined by an identical inferred V gene, J gene, and CDR3 amino acid sequence. Percentage overlap between repertoires was computed as shared unique clonotypes divided by the size of the smaller repertoire. Richness of each repertoire was evaluated using RTK rarefaction, the Chao1 estimator, and Recon v2.1 estimates of unobserved clonotypes. Generation probabilities for all TCRbeta clonotypes obtained by the gDNA method from a handful of donors were computed using OLGA. Imported from immuneACCESS, the table was reduced by TCRdb to in-frame sequences with V and J called. These copies leave out some clones; in studies compared against another copy, an unresolved V gene accounts for under half, and the cause of the remainder is not known. The DNA was the basis for D and trimming; V, J and clone size are from that table. Across this sample there are 800,000 to 1,200,000 clones, with around 78% seen only once. More than 0.45% of the sample goes to the ten largest clones.

A word on this clone: No antigen is known for it. Qualities for individual bases were not recorded, and no much larger clone is one base off.

The donors were healthy, HIV-negative adults who had no recently reported acute infections or vaccinations. All donors were Caucasian adults living in Nashville, Tennessee, USA. CD4+ T cells were enriched through magnetic negative selection, after which naive cells were positively selected on CD45RA and the remaining negative fraction served as the memory subset. Blood was obtained by leukapheresis, after which PBMCs were separated by Ficoll-Histopaque density gradient centrifugation and cryopreserved in liquid nitrogen vapor phase. Analytical flow cytometry was used to check the purity and quantity of every magnetically sorted T cell population. Genomic DNA was isolated from each sorted fraction and quantified by UV absorbance on a Nanodrop 2000c. There are 14 amino acids in the CDR3, from cysteine to phenylalanine inclusive. Solely the CDR3 DNA is kept, with 42 bases framed from the first base. The germline V gene provides CDR1 SQVTM and CDR2 ANQGSEA. V drops 4 bases and J drops 4 bases, leaving 14 bases in between.

Sequenced material: memory CD4+ T cells from PBMCs. According to the study, the label for this sample's cell subset or site signals: CD45RA-negative fraction. The rearrangement joined TRBV29-1 to TRBJ1-5; confidence is insufficient to name the D gene. This sequence originates from a man between 18 and 35 years old in good health. Some clones in this sample may be carry-over from other donors' samples. The nucleotide sequence is TGCAGCGTTGCACCTGGCGGACCGAATCAGCCCCAGCATTTT. This gives the protein CSVAPGGPNQPQHF.